Listed here are 25 T cell receptor beta chains from one sample, sequenced in a study of molecular identifiers for immune sequencing clone quantification. TCRdb reanalysed the PCR reads using MiXCR and keeps one entry per CDR3 protein. The data contain some 580,000 distinct CDR3 sequences, over 25% of them singletons. The specimen was naive CD8+ T cells from blood, with Jurkat cell RNA spiked in. Subset noted: FACS-sorted CD8+CD4-CCR7+CD45RA+ naive T cells. These receptors were obtained from a human donor in good health. Some libraries in this study had Jurkat cell RNA spiked in.

Concerning this clonotype itself: It may be a read error: a sequence one base away is much more abundant. V and J are TRBV27 and TRBJ2-5; D is uncertain. Germline CDR1 is MNHEY and CDR2 is SMNVEV (reference sequence). The CDR3 contains 13 residues. Trimming removed 6 bases from V and 0 bases from J, with 8 bases in between. CDR3 protein: CASSPIDQETQYF. The CDR3 nucleotides read TGTGCCAGCAGCCCGATTGACCAAGAGACCCAGTACTTC.

This chain links TRBV28 with TRBJ2-1, with 8 nucleotides matching TRBD1. The germline V gene encodes CDR1 MDHEN and CDR2 SYDVKM. The V and J ends lost 5 bases and 5 bases, in that order; junction bases with no gene match: 8. The CDR3 is 15 residues long. CDR3 bases: TGTGCCAGCAGTCCAGGGACAGGAGTCAACAATGAGCAGTTCTTC. This encodes CASSPGTGVNNEQFF. The whole variable domain, remainder taken from reference TRBV28 and TRBJ2-1, is DVKVTQSSRYLVKRTGEKVFLECVQDMDHENMFWYRQDPGLGLRLIYFSYDVKMKEKGDIPEGYSVSREKKERFSLILESASTNQTSMYLCASSPGTGVNNEQFFGPGTRLTVL.

In the case of this clonotype: One base away lies a much larger clone, so this may be a sequencing read error. The chain joins TRBV14 to TRBJ1-1, with 9 bases matching TRBD1. Germline loops: CDR1 SGHDN, CDR2 FVKESK. CDR3 size: 17 residues. CDR3 in DNA: TGTGCCAGCAGCCATGACCGGATCAGGACAGGGGACACTGAAACTTTCTTT. This translates into CASSHDRIRTGDTETFF.

This clonotype was seen only a few times. This chain links TRBV30 with TRBJ2-1; D perhaps matches TRBD1 (5 bases). The CDR3 consists of 12 residues. Trimming pared 2 bases from V and 6 bases from J, leaving 8 bases between. Per the germline V gene, CDR1 is GTSNPN and CDR2 is SVGIG (reference sequence). CDR3 protein: CAWSMQGNEQFF. Written as DNA, the CDR3 is TGTGCCTGGAGTATGCAGGGCAATGAGCAGTTCTTC.

This clonotype turned up a few times. V usage is TRBV6-2 or TRBV6-3 and J usage is TRBJ2-5; D gene uncertain. Germline V gives CDR1 MNHEY, CDR2 SVGEGT. CDR3 size: 14 residues. Trimming took 8 bases from V and 1 from J, leaving 14 bases between them. The CDR3 nucleotides are TGTGCCAGCGGAGAAGGGCTCGGCCAAGAGACCCAGTACTTC. This gives the protein CASGEGLGQETQYF.

This clonotype was seen only a few times. The V gene is TRBV10-2, the J gene TRBJ2-3, with D maybe TRBD2 (5 bases). This CDR3 has 14 residues. V lost 2 bases and J lost 5, with 11 bases in between. From germline, CDR1 is WSHSY and CDR2 SAAADI. The CDR3 reads CASSEGSRVDTQYF. The DNA for the CDR3 is TGCGCCAGCAGTGAGGGGAGCCGGGTAGATACGCAGTATTTT.

This clonotype was seen ten or more times. This chain links TRBV6-5 with TRBJ1-5; no clear D. This CDR3 contains 13 residues. CDR1 is MNHEY, CDR2 SVGAGI, per germline. V lost 0 bases to trimming and J lost 9 bases, with 9 bases between them. The CDR3: CASSYSASPPQHF. As DNA, the CDR3 is TGTGCCAGCAGTTACTCGGCTTCCCCGCCCCAGCATTTT.

Concerning this clonotype: Given a much more abundant clone one base away, this may be a read error. The chain carries TRBV9 and TRBJ2-3; TRBD1 aligns across 8 bases. The CDR3 has 18 amino acids. The germline V gene has CDR1 SGDLS and CDR2 YYNGEE. Trimming cost V 0 bases and J 0 bases; bases outside gene matches: 9. CDR3 DNA: TGTGCCAGCAGCGTAGACGGGACAGGAGGGAGTAGCACAGATACGCAGTATTTT. This codes for CASSVDGTGGSSTDTQYF.

On this clonotype: This CDR3 fails to terminate in the conserved phenylalanine or tryptophan, so it likely reflects a read error. The rearrangement uses TRBV3-1 and TRBJ2-1; the match to TRBD2 covers 9 bases. J gave up 1 base and V 2 bases, and 6 bases lay outside the gene matches. This CDR3 comprises 17 residues. From germline, CDR1 is LGHDT and CDR2 YNNKEL (reference sequence). The CDR3 DNA sequence: TGTGCCAGCAGCCAACCACTAAGCGGGGGGTCCTACAATGAGCAGTTCTAC. The encoded protein is CASSQPLSGGSYNEQFY.

This clonotype was seen only a few times. The chain combines TRBV20-1 with TRBJ2-2, with D possibly TRBD1 on 6 matching bases. Trimming removed 3 bases from V and 0 bases from J, with 14 bases in between. Germline V gives CDR1 DFQATT, CDR2 SNEGSKA (reference sequence). This CDR3 has 16 residues. This chain's CDR3 is CSARTYRDTNTGELFF. The DNA of the CDR3 is TGCAGTGCTAGGACCTACCGGGACACGAACACCGGGGAGCTGTTTTTT.

This clonotype was detected many times. V usage is TRBV4-3 and J usage is TRBJ1-5, with D unresolved. The germline gives CDR1 LGHNA, CDR2 YSLEER. Deletions cut 0 bases from V and 6 bases from J, with 12 bases between. The CDR3 is made up of 15 amino acids. CDR3 amino acids: CASSQDITFGQPQHF. The CDR3 region has the DNA TGCGCCAGCAGCCAAGATATCACTTTTGGTCAGCCCCAGCATTTT.

This clonotype was counted ten times or more. This chain connects TRBV4-3 to TRBJ1-1; 10 bases fit TRBD1. The CDR3 length is 14 residues. The V gene end was trimmed by 0 bases and the J gene end by 7 bases; junction bases not matched to a gene: 2. Germline V gene lookup returns CDR1 LGHNA and CDR2 YSLEER. CDR3 in DNA: TGCGCCAGCAGCCAAGAGGGACAGGGGAATGAAGCTTTCTTT. Translating it yields CASSQEGQGNEAFF.

A remark on this clonotype: A much larger clone differs from this one at a single base, so this may be a read error. The chain is built from TRBV6-5 and TRBJ1-1; D perhaps matches TRBD1 (5 bases). From germline, CDR1 is MNHEY and CDR2 SVGAGI. The CDR3 consists of 13 residues. In DNA form, the CDR3 reads TGTGTCAGCAGGGCCGGGACTAACACTGAAGCTTTCTTT. This translates into CVSRAGTNTEAFF.

The chain has TRBV5-6 and TRBJ1-5, with a possible D match to TRBD1 (5 bases). The CDR3 runs 13 residues. Germline values: CDR1 SGHDT, CDR2 YYEEEE. Trimming removed 3 bases from V and 6 bases from J, with 10 bases in between. The CDR3 sequence is CASSSGGSQPQHF. In nucleotides, the CDR3 is TGTGCCAGCAGCTCCGGGGGGAGTCAGCCCCAGCATTTT.

This clonotype was picked up many times. The chain has TRBV12-5 and TRBJ1-2; D gene unclear. The ends were cut back, 4 bases at V and 1 base at J, with 7 bases in the middle. Germline-derived CDR1 and CDR2 are LGHNT and FRNRAP. The CDR3 sequence is 13 residues long. CDR3 protein: CASGSFYNYGYTF. The CDR3 DNA sequence: TGTGCTAGTGGTTCGTTTTATAACTATGGCTACACCTTC.

This chain connects TRBV30 to TRBJ2-7, with no clear D. Looked up from germline, CDR1 is GTSNPN and CDR2 is SVGIG (reference sequence). The CDR3 extends over 13 amino acids. Trimming cost V 0 bases and J 1 base, with 7 bases left between them. CDR3 loop: CAWSVPVSYEQYF. The CDR3 bases are TGTGCCTGGAGTGTCCCGGTGTCCTACGAGCAGTACTTC.

In this sample, this clonotype turned up many times. The chain recombines TRBV7-3 with TRBJ2-5, with D perhaps matching TRBD1 (6 bases). This CDR3 region has 14 residues. The germline V gene encodes CDR1 SGHTA and CDR2 FQGTGA. V gave up 2 bases and J gave up 1 base, with 8 bases separating them. The CDR3 sequence: CASSLGTLQETQYF. CDR3 sequence (DNA): TGTGCCAGCAGCTTAGGGACACTCCAAGAGACCCAGTACTTC.

This chain connects TRBV19 to TRBJ2-7; 9 positions match TRBD2. After removal of 2 bases from V and 2 bases from J, the junction contained 7 bases not matched to a gene. CDR1 and CDR2 from the germline V gene are LNHDA and SQIVND (reference sequence). CDR3 length equals 16 residues. DNA of the CDR3: TGTGCCAGTAGTATAACGACTAGCGGCACCCCCTACGAGCAGTACTTC. Amino acid sequence: CASSITTSGTPYEQYF.

The chain joins TRBV7-9 to TRBJ2-2; 8 bases are a match to TRBD1. This CDR3 has 16 amino acids. Germline V lookup: CDR1 SEHNR, CDR2 FQNEAQ (reference sequence). Trimming took 5 bases from V and 3 from J; bases not matched to a gene: 8. As DNA, the CDR3 is TGTGCCAGCAGCCTGCGGACAGGGACATACACCGGGGAGCTGTTTTTT. It is translated as CASSLRTGTYTGELFF.

This clonotype was seen ten or more times. The chain has TRBV20-1 and TRBJ2-3; 9 nucleotides match TRBD1. This CDR3 has 13 amino acids. Trimming cost V 7 bases and J 3 bases; bases outside gene matches: 5. The V gene's germline CDR1 is DFQATT and CDR2 SNEGSKA (reference sequence). The CDR3 DNA follows: TGCAGTGAGAGCGACAGGGGGACAGATACGCAGTATTTT. Amino acid sequence: CSESDRGTDTQYF.

As for this clonotype: One end of the junction does not line up with germline, which may come from a read error. The chain recombines TRBV4-1 with TRBJ1-1; weak D call: TRBD1 (5 bases). CDR1 and CDR2 (germline): MGHRA, YSYEKL. This CDR3 comprises 13 residues. CDR3 coding DNA: TGCGCCAGCAGCGTGACAGTGAACGCTGAAGCTTTCTTT. Translating it yields CASSVTVNAEAFF.

This clonotype was recorded many times. The chain employs TRBV3-1 and TRBJ1-1; D remains ambiguous. This CDR3 contains 14 residues. Germline CDR1 and CDR2: LGHDT and YNNKEL (reference sequence). The V end was cut by 1 base, the J end by 1 base, with 7 bases between. The CDR3 loop reads CASSQGIGNTEAFF. In DNA form, the CDR3 reads TGTGCCAGCAGCCAAGGTATCGGGAACACTGAAGCTTTCTTT.

As regards this clonotype: This may come from a read error, since a much larger clone is one base off. The chain has TRBV29-1 and TRBJ2-7; the match to TRBD2 covers 11 bases. CDR1 is SQVTM and CDR2 is ANQGSEA in the germline V gene. The trim removed 7 bases at V and 7 bases at J, leaving 9 bases unmatched. This CDR3 region has 13 residues. The CDR3 region has the DNA TGCAGCGCGACGGGACTAGCGGAAGTGGAGCAGTACTTC. It encodes CSATGLAEVEQYF.

Details on this clonotype: A much more abundant neighbour one base away suggests this may be a read error. The chain recombines TRBV12-3 or TRBV12-4 with TRBJ2-3; 11 positions match TRBD1. The length of the CDR3 is 15 residues. After removal of 8 bases from V and 3 bases from J, the junction contained 7 bases not matched to a gene. CDR3 bases: TGTGCCAGCTGTCCGGGACAGGGGGTGACAGATACGCAGTATTTT. Its translation: CASCPGQGVTDTQYF.

In its sample, this clonotype was seen many times. The rearrangement uses TRBV20-1 and TRBJ2-3, with 7 bases matching TRBD2. V lost 5 bases and J lost 1; bases outside the gene matches: 9. Germline values: CDR1 DFQATT, CDR2 SNEGSKA (reference sequence). The CDR3 is made up of 15 amino acids. In DNA, the CDR3 is TGCAGTGCTGGAACTACTAGCGAAGGCACAGATACGCAGTATTTT. This encodes CSAGTTSEGTDTQYF.